This T cell receptor beta chain appears in the sequencing data of a study of identifying expanded T cells in peripheral blood (dated 2019 in TCRdb). Describing the broader study: Separate aliquots of the same genomic DNA pool were sequenced to produce technical replicates, and four replicates were compared in pairs. The paper's findings and limits, for the study overall: The binomial model flagged approximately 1.2 differentially abundant clones between technical replicates, compared with approximately 15 over about 2 weeks and approximately 20 over about four weeks. The authors expected biological variance in healthy repertoires might increase further over much longer intervals such as months to years. Variance in clone template counts between two-week samples significantly increased with total template count across all healthy donors. Across all healthy-donor time intervals, the beta-binomial model significantly cut both the number of clones called differentially abundant and the false-positive rate.

No immune events, such as infections, were documented for the healthy donors during the collection period. Time-dependent variance in a beta-binomial model of T-cell clone differential abundance was calibrated using healthy-donor blood repertoires as a training cohort. The training cohort was composed of around ten healthy donors, 3 female and 7 male. The donors were between roughly 25 and 70 years old, with an average age of about 45 years. Whole blood from each healthy donor was obtained from a commercial supplier and was collected at three time points roughly two weeks apart. For immunosequencing, genomic DNA was extracted from whole blood that had not been sorted. Comment on this clone: Its cognate antigen has yet to be identified. No base-level quality is on record; no much larger clone is a single base apart.

TCRbeta CDR3 regions were profiled with the immunoSEQ Assay using bias-controlled multiplex PCR amplification of genomic DNA. The authors' pipeline ran thus. To quantify the absolute abundance of each unique TCRbeta CDR3 region, the sequences were collapsed and filtered. Differential abundance was tested with two models: a binomial (Fisher-equivalent) model and a beta-binomial model that adds time-dependent variance fitted from healthy donors. Clones with fewer than 5 combined templates were removed, and differential abundance was called for clones with a Benjamini-Hochberg FDR below 0.01. Using the form v = (b*log(k)+a)^2, the beta-binomial variance was modeled as a function of the total template count across the two samples. Imported from immuneACCESS, the table was reduced by TCRdb to in-frame sequences with V and J called. These copies leave out some clones; in studies compared against another copy, an unresolved V gene accounts for under half, and the cause of the remainder is not known. The V and J calls and clone size are taken from that table; D and trimming were inferred from the DNA. Across this sample there are roughly 84,000 clones, with about 90% seen only once. Around 7% of the sample rests with the top ten.

There are 16 amino acids in the CDR3, from cysteine to phenylalanine inclusive. Just the 48-base CDR3 DNA is kept, in frame starting at base 1. The germline V gene gives CDR1 as MGHRA and CDR2 as YSYEKL. Compared with germline, V lacks 4 bases and J lacks 7 bases; bases without a gene match: 10. This TCR was recovered from a person aged 18 to 75 in good health. The rearrangement joined TRBV4-1 to TRBJ1-4, and TRBD1 matches 9 of the central bases. The specimen was blood. CDR3 sequence: CASSPPGQGIGEKLFF. In nucleotides, the sequence is TGCGCCAGCAGCCCCCCAGGACAGGGGATAGGTGAAAAACTGTTTTTT.